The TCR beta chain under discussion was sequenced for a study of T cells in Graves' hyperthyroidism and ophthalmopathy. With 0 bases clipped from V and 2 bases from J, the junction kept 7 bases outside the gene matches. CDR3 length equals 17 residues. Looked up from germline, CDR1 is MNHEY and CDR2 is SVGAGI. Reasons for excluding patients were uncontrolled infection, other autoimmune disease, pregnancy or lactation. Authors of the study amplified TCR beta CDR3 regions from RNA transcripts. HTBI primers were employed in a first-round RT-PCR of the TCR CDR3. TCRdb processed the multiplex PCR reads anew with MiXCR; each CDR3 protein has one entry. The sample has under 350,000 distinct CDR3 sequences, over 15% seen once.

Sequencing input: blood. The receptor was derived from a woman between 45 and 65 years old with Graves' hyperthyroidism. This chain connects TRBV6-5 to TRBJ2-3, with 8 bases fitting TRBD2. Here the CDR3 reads CASSYSQRESYTDTQYF. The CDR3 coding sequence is TGTGCCAGCAGTTACTCGCAGCGGGAGTCCTACACAGATACGCAGTATTTT.